Included here is one T cell receptor beta chain sequence, with context. The entry originates in a study of technical replicates of blood from a handful of donors. Assay used: immunoSEQ multiplex PCR; TCRdb lists only in-frame clones, some missing. Among some 78,000 clones, about 94% were seen once, and the ten largest hold around 0.25%. The V segment lost 7 bases and the J segment 2 bases; nucleotides outside the gene matches: 9. This CDR3 comprises 15 residues. CDR1 and CDR2 from the germline V gene are MDHEN and SYDVKM. The rearrangement links TRBV28 to TRBJ2-7, with 9 bases matching TRBD2. Source material: T cells isolated from PBMCs. This TCR was sampled from a human donor in good health. The DNA for the CDR3 is TGTGCCAGCACCCCCAAGGGCGGGAGGGCCTACGAGCAGTACTTC. Translating it yields CASTPKGGRAYEQYF. Based on the CDR3 plus reference TRBV28 and TRBJ2-7, the full variable domain is DVKVTQSSRYLVKRTGEKVFLECVQDMDHENMFWYRQDPGLGLRLIYFSYDVKMKEKGDIPEGYSVSREKKERFSLILESASTNQTSMYLCASTPKGGRAYEQYFGPGTRLTVT.